The source of this T cell receptor beta chain is a study of blood T cell repertoires in COVID-19. Per the study methods: Estimation of nucleated cell counts was performed using reference gene primer amplification. Sequencing used immunoSEQ multiplex PCR; TCRdb keeps in-frame clones, though not all of them. That table furnishes V, J and clone size, whereas the DNA furnished D and trimming. This table has under 300,000 clones, roughly four fifths appearing once. Germline CDR1 is MDHEN and CDR2 is SYDVKM. The J segment lost 5 bases and the V segment lost 10 bases, leaving 6 bases of the junction unmatched. This CDR3 is 13 amino acids long.

The genes are TRBV28 and TRBJ1-4; 8 bases map to TRBD1. The specimen was peripheral blood. The sequence was collected from a woman between 18 and 30 years old with acute or convalescent COVID-19. The CDR3 nucleotides read TGTGCCACGGAACAGGGGGGCAATGAAAAACTGTTTTTT. Residues: CATEQGGNEKLFF.